This TCR beta chain derives from a study of Ad26.COV2.S vaccination and SARS-CoV-2 variants. Treatment described: roughly 19 received Ad26.COV2.S at low or high dose, single or two shots; roughly five received placebo; per-sample allocation not given. Vaccine and placebo recipients were sampled on day 63 after the first injection. Some clones are missing from TCRdb's copy, which holds only in-frame ones; the method was immunoSEQ multiplex PCR. The sample has 360,000 or so clones; over 75% are singletons. The source was peripheral blood, collected in a trial of Ad26.COV2.S vaccine versus placebo. This receptor was identified in a person between 18 and 65 years old who received the Ad26.COV2.S COVID-19 vaccine or a placebo.

The CDR3 nucleotides are TGTGCCAGCAGCTTCGGCTGGAAGAATGAAAAACTGTTTTTT. Its protein product is CASSFGWKNEKLFF. The genes are TRBV11-2 and TRBJ1-4; D is unclear. V gave up 3 bases and J gave up 5 bases, with 10 bases separating them. From germline, CDR1 is SGHAT and CDR2 FQNNGV. The CDR3 runs to 14 residues.